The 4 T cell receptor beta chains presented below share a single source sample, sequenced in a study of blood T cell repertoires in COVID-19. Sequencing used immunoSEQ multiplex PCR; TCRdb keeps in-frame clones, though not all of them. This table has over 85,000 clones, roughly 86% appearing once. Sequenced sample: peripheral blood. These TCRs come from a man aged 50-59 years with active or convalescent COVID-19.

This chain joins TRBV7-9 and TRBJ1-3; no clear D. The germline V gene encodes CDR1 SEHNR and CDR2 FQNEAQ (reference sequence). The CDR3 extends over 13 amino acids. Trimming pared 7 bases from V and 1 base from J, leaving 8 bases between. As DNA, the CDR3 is TGTGCCAGCATGGAGGGTTCTGGAAACACCATATATTTT. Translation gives CASMEGSGNTIYF.

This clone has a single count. CDR3 coding DNA: TGTGCCAGCAGCTCCCGACAGGGAACCTACGAGCAGTACTTC. Protein sequence: CASSSRQGTYEQYF. The chain is built from TRBV21-1 and TRBJ2-7; the table's D call, TRBD1, has no DNA check behind it. TRBV21-1 counts as a pseudogene. The CDR3 totals 14 residues.

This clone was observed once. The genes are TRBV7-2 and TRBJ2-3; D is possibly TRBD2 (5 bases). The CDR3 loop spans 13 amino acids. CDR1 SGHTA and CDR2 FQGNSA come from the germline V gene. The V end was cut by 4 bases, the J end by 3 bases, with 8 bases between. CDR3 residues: CASSSLATDTQYF. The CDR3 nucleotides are TGTGCCAGCAGCTCCCTAGCAACAGATACGCAGTATTTT.

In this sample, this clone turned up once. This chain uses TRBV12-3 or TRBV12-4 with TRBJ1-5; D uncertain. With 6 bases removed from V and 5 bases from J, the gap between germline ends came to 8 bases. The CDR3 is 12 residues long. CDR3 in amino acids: CASRAGDQPQHF. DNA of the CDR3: TGTGCCAGCAGGGCAGGCGATCAGCCCCAGCATTTT.